This record looks at one T cell receptor (beta chain) sequence and its context. This record comes from a study of shared clonotypes between healthy human individuals. Original handling: Because ImmunoSEQ provided only junction sequences with no quality scores, the filtering differed. Generated by immunoSEQ multiplex PCR, the TCRdb table keeps only in-frame clones and is missing some. V and J calls and clone size follow that table, whereas D and trimming were derived from the DNA. The sample has a few hundred thousand clones; roughly four fifths are singletons. Germline assignment: CDR1 SQVTM and CDR2 ANQGSEA. CDR3 length: 14 residues.

This sequence joins TRBV29-1 and TRBJ2-5, with 10 bases that match TRBD1. The J call is doubtful: the DNA matches TRBJ2-7 better. The TCR was taken from a woman aged 40 to 49 in good health. Some clones in this sample may be carry-over from other donors' samples. Sequencing was done on a sample of PBMCs. This CDR3 is CSVARTGGVYEQYF. The CDR3 coding sequence is TGCAGCGTTGCGCGGACAGGGGGAGTATACGAGCAGTACTTC.